This T cell receptor (beta chain) was sequenced for a study of regulatory T cells in long-lasting Graves disease. Trimming stripped 4 bases from V and 4 bases from J, with 10 bases between. The CDR3 covers 13 residues. Germline V lookup: CDR1 SGHNT, CDR2 YYREEE (reference sequence). This clonotype has a handful of counts. Time point denoted: newly diagnosed GD, antithyroid drugs for less than 3 months. Extracted PBMC RNA gave rise to the TCR library. CDR3 regions were amplified by Arm-PCR using iRepertoire HTBI primers to build TCR beta libraries. As originally analysed: Samples jointly harbored about 62 TRBV and over 11 TRBJ segments. TCRdb analysed the multiplex PCR reads with MiXCR anew, one entry per CDR3 protein. The V and J calls and clone size come from TCRdb's table, not from the authors' own analysis. The profile shows 440,000 or so distinct CDR3 sequences, about 16% of them singletons. The sample was also reused in another study, on T cells in Graves' hyperthyroidism and ophthalmopathy. This second study notes: The HTBI set primed first-round TCR CDR3 RT-PCR.

The sequencing used peripheral blood mononuclear cells (PBMCs), collected at new diagnosis, from a patient treated with antithyroid drugs. The chain joins TRBV5-4 to TRBJ2-3, with D unclear. The receptor was derived from a woman aged 25-40 years with Graves disease. This CDR3 is CASSIQGPDTQYF. CDR3 sequence (DNA): TGTGCCAGCAGCATACAAGGCCCAGATACGCAGTATTTT.